This T cell receptor (beta chain) was identified during a study of blood T cell repertoires in COVID-19. Study context: The study drew acute and convalescent COVID-19 samples from the United States, Italy and Spain. T cells, B-cell-depleted T cells, or PBMCs provided the cDNA or gDNA that served as material.

Authors' data handling: Estimates of nucleated cell counts were drawn from the amplification of reference gene primers. The protocol was immunoSEQ multiplex PCR, while the TCRdb copy is restricted to in-frame clones and leaves out a portion. The D gene and trimming were derived from the DNA, and the V and J assignments and clone size from that table. The profile covers tens of thousands of clones, with about 83% appearing a single time and over 5% taken by the ten largest. The germline gives CDR1 SGHTA, CDR2 FQGTGA. Trimming removed 5 bases from V and 0 bases from J; junction bases left unmatched: 8. CDR3 length: 18 amino acids.

V gene TRBV7-3 combines with J gene TRBJ2-3; 13 bases fit TRBD2. This clonotype originated in a woman between 55 and 75 years old with acute or convalescent COVID-19. The material sequenced was peripheral blood. CDR3: CASSIGLAGVPSTDTQYF. In nucleotides, the CDR3 is TGTGCCAGCAGCATCGGACTAGCGGGGGTCCCGAGCACAGATACGCAGTATTTT.